Shown below are 29 T cell receptor beta chains from a single sample sequenced in a study of T cells expressing NK-cell markers. TCRdb reprocessed the 5' RACE reads, keeping one entry per CDR3 protein, no DNA. The table for this sample gives about 400,000 distinct CDR3 sequences. Material for sequencing was blood T cells: a sorted CD56 or NKG2C T cell subset, CD4+ or CD8+ T cells, or bulk PBMC T cells (not recorded which). Receptors originate from a woman aged 50 to 60 in good health.

The chain employs TRBV5-1 and TRBJ1-1; TCRdb's assignment of TRBD1 cannot be checked, as there is no DNA. Germline CDR1 is SGHRS and CDR2 is YFSETQ. The CDR3 is 15 residues long. The CDR3 here is CASSLLTEMNTEAFF.

The genes are TRBV7-2 and TRBJ1-5; absent DNA, TCRdb's TRBD1 call cannot be checked. The CDR3 has 13 amino acids. Per germline, CDR1 SGHTA and CDR2 FQGNSA. The CDR3 loop reads CASSPGGHQPQHF.

CDR3 sequence reads: CASSSQGGETQYF. The rearrangement joins TRBV21-1 to TRBJ2-5; checking the TCRdb D call of TRBD1 is not possible without DNA. TRBV21-1 is termed a pseudogene. CDR3 length equals 13 residues.

V is TRBV4-1 and J is TRBJ1-4; the D call of TRBD1 rests on TCRdb alone, since no DNA is present to check it. Germline lookup yields CDR1 MGHRA and CDR2 YSYEKL. This CDR3 is 15 amino acids long. The CDR3 here is CASSQPDRTNEKLFF.

The rearrangement joins TRBV12-3 or TRBV12-4 to TRBJ2-1; TCRdb's D gene call, TRBD1, goes unchecked for lack of DNA. The CDR3 sequence is 14 residues long. The CDR3 sequence: CASSLDRGRLEQFF.

V usage is TRBV5-1 and J usage is TRBJ1-2; TCRdb's assignment of TRBD1 cannot be checked, as there is no DNA. This CDR3 is built from 16 residues. CDR1 and CDR2 (germline): SGHRS, YFSETQ. The CDR3 protein is CASSPTDLKTNYGYTF.

The chain couples TRBV5-1 to TRBJ1-2; without DNA, the TCRdb call of TRBD1 cannot be checked. Germline V lookup: CDR1 SGHRS, CDR2 YFSETQ. This CDR3 is 14 amino acids long. CDR3 sequence reads: CASSWGGQNYGYTF. The full variable domain, completed using reference TRBV5-1 and TRBJ1-2, is KAGVTQTPRYLIKTRGQQVTLSCSPISGHRSVSWYQQTPGQGLQFLFEYFSETQRNKGNFPGRFSGRQFSNSRSEMNVSTLELGDSALYLCASSWGGQNYGYTFGSGTRLTVV.

The chain recombines TRBV12-5 with TRBJ2-1; with no DNA, the TCRdb D assignment of TRBD2 cannot be verified. The CDR3 is 13 residues long. The germline V gene encodes CDR1 LGHNT and CDR2 FRNRAP. The CDR3 here is CASTTRTGHEQFF.

This chain joins TRBV5-1 and TRBJ2-3; checking the TCRdb D call of TRBD2 is not possible without DNA. Germline V gene lookup returns CDR1 SGHRS and CDR2 YFSETQ. This CDR3 has 16 residues. Here the CDR3 reads CASSALAEGETDTQYF. Full variable domain (rest looked up from reference TRBV5-1 and TRBJ2-3): KAGVTQTPRYLIKTRGQQVTLSCSPISGHRSVSWYQQTPGQGLQFLFEYFSETQRNKGNFPGRFSGRQFSNSRSEMNVSTLELGDSALYLCASSALAEGETDTQYFGPGTRLTVL.

V usage is TRBV10-3 and J usage is TRBJ2-5. CDR3 size: 13 residues. Germline CDR1 ENHRY, CDR2 SYGVKD. The chain's CDR3 is CAISDYGQETQYF.

V usage is TRBV5-1 and J usage is TRBJ2-3; the D call of TRBD2 rests on TCRdb alone, since no DNA is present to check it. CDR3 length: 13 amino acids. Looked up from germline, CDR1 is SGHRS and CDR2 is YFSETQ. The CDR3 sequence is CASSLAAGDTQYF.

The chain joins TRBV12-3 or TRBV12-4 to TRBJ2-1. This CDR3 region has 15 residues. CDR3 sequence reads: CASRPLRVTSSEQFF.

The V and J genes are TRBV3-1 and TRBJ1-3; the TRBD1 assignment by TCRdb is unverifiable without DNA. Per the germline V gene, CDR1 is LGHDT and CDR2 is YNNKEL (reference sequence). This CDR3 region has 15 residues. CDR3: CASSLQGHAGNTIYF.

This chain connects TRBV20-1 to TRBJ2-2; TCRdb lists TRBD1, though no DNA is available to test this call. The germline V gene encodes CDR1 DFQATT and CDR2 SNEGSKA (reference sequence). This CDR3 has 15 residues. The CDR3 here is CSAPLGGGYTGELFF.

This CDR3 reads CASSSSGSGGEQFF. This chain joins TRBV7-3 and TRBJ2-1; TCRdb designates TRBD2, a call that cannot be tested without DNA. This CDR3 spans 14 amino acids. The germline CDR1 and CDR2 sequences are SGHTA and FQGTGA.

This CDR3 is CASSIRSGRVYNEQFF. V is TRBV14 and J is TRBJ2-1; there is no DNA to check the TCRdb D call of TRBD2. The CDR3 has 16 amino acids. Germline loops: CDR1 SGHDN, CDR2 FVKESK.

The chain combines TRBV11-2 with TRBJ2-3; no DNA is available, so the TRBD2 call from TCRdb remains unchecked. The CDR3 sequence is 18 residues long. Germline CDR1 SGHAT, CDR2 FQNNGV. CDR3 sequence: CASSPRVSGKSSTDTQYF.

V and J are TRBV12-3 or TRBV12-4 and TRBJ2-3; lacking DNA, the TRBD1 call made by TCRdb goes unchecked. The CDR3 spans 15 residues. This CDR3 is CASSWTVQRRDTQYF.

The chain employs TRBV7-9 and TRBJ1-2; TCRdb reports TRBD1, a call that lacks DNA to check it against. Germline-derived CDR1 and CDR2 are SEHNR and FQNEAQ (reference sequence). This CDR3 region has 14 residues. The CDR3 sequence: CASSRPAGGIGYTF.

The chain has TRBV6-2 or TRBV6-3 and TRBJ2-7; lacking DNA, the TRBD2 call made by TCRdb goes unchecked. CDR1 is MNHEY, CDR2 SVGEGT, per germline. The CDR3 has 15 residues. CDR3 residues: CASNGIADASYEQYF.

The chain links TRBV9 to TRBJ2-1. The CDR3 totals 15 residues. Germline assignment: CDR1 SGDLS and CDR2 YYNGEE. Here the CDR3 reads CASSVGSRSYNEQFF. The variable domain in full, with the rest retrieved from reference TRBV9 and TRBJ2-1, is DSGVTQTPKHLITATGQRVTLRCSPRSGDLSVYWYQQSLDQGLQFLIQYYNGEERAKGNILERFSAQQFPDLHSELNLSSLELGDSALYFCASSVGSRSYNEQFFGPGTRLTVL.

The chain is built from TRBV19 and TRBJ2-2; as DNA is missing, the TRBD1 call by TCRdb cannot be tested. The CDR3 is made up of 15 amino acids. Germline CDR1 is LNHDA and CDR2 is SQIVND (reference sequence). CDR3 protein: CASKGTGYNTGELFF. The whole variable domain, filled in from reference TRBV19 and TRBJ2-2, reads DGGITQSPKYLFRKEGQNVTLSCEQNLNHDAMYWYRQDPGQGLRLIYYSQIVNDFQKGDIAEGYSVSREKKESFPLTVTSAQKNPTAFYLCASKGTGYNTGELFFGEGSRLTVL.

The chain joins TRBV12-5 to TRBJ2-1; no DNA is available, so the TRBD1 call from TCRdb remains unchecked. In germline, CDR1 is LGHNT, CDR2 FRNRAP. The CDR3 runs to 13 residues. This CDR3 reads CASGWAPINEQFF.

CDR3: CASSARITDTQYF. The chain uses TRBV13 and TRBJ2-3; TCRdb selects TRBD1, and the lack of DNA leaves this call unchecked. Per the germline V gene, CDR1 is PRHDT and CDR2 is FYEKMQ (reference sequence). The CDR3 has 13 amino acids.

J is TRBJ2-2 and V is TRBV24-1; TCRdb outputs TRBD1, but without DNA this stays unchecked. Germline-derived CDR1 and CDR2 are KGHDR and SFDVKD. The CDR3 is 14 residues long. CDR3 sequence: CATSGGAGTGELFF.

The chain's CDR3 is CASSLGTTAAFF. The chain employs TRBV5-1 and TRBJ1-1; TCRdb's D call of TRBD1 is untestable without DNA. The CDR3 has 12 amino acids. Germline V gene sequence: CDR1 SGHRS, CDR2 YFSETQ.

V is TRBV15 and J is TRBJ2-3. This CDR3 contains 16 residues. Germline loops: CDR1 LNHNV, CDR2 YYDKDF (reference sequence). The CDR3 region is CATSRDSGAGADTQYF.

This chain joins TRBV5-6 and TRBJ2-2; TCRdb reports TRBD2, a call that lacks DNA to check it against. The CDR3 sequence is 17 residues long. In germline, CDR1 is SGHDT, CDR2 YYEEEE. CDR3 in amino acids: CATASRVPAGVGGELFF.

J is TRBJ1-3 and V is TRBV12-3 or TRBV12-4; absent DNA, TCRdb's TRBD1 call cannot be checked. The CDR3 is made up of 14 amino acids. The CDR3 here is CASSFGQGGNTIYF.